The clone carrying this T cell receptor beta chain occurred a few times. These data come from a study of blood T cells in healthy people across ages. Next came a second PCR, run for roughly 6 to 11 cycles, which used a sample-barcoded 5' primer along with a J-beta primer mix. TCRdb reprocessed the 5' RACE reads via MiXCR and lists one record per CDR3 protein. Of 580,000 or so distinct CDR3 sequences listed, more than 45% are singletons. Trimming took 1 base from V and 7 from J, leaving 1 base between them. This CDR3 has 10 residues. Germline-derived CDR1 and CDR2 are GTSNPN and SVGIG (reference sequence).

The chain combines TRBV30 with TRBJ1-4, with no clear D. The TCR sequence derives from a man at least 80 years old in good health. The sample was blood. CDR3 loop: CAWSGEKLFF. For the CDR3, the DNA is TGTGCCTGGAGTGGTGAAAAACTGTTTTTT.